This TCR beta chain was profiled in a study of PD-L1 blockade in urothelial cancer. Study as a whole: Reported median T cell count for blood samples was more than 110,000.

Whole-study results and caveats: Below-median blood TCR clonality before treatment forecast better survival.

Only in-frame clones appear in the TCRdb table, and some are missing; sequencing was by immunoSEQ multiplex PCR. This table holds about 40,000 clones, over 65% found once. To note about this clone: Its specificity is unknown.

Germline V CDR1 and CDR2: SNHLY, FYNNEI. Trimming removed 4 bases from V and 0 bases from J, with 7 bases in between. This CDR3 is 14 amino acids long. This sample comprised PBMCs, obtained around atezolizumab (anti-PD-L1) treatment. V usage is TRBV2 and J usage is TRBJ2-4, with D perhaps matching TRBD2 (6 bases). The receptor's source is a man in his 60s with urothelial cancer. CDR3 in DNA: TGTGCCAGCAGTGGGGGACTAGCCAAAAACATTCAGTACTTC. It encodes CASSGGLAKNIQYF.